Presented here are 13 T cell receptor beta chains from one specimen sequenced in a study of vaccination and CD4 T cells after COVID-19. Documented treatment: roughly nine-day PBMC culture with coronavirus spike peptide pools or control peptides (ViraFEST assay). These receptors' antigens are unknown. Once obtained from cultured CD4+ T cells, the DNA was sequenced using the Oncomine TCR Beta short-read assay. TCRdb used MiXCR to reprocess the PCR reads, holding one entry per CDR3 protein. Here the sample spans some 11,000 distinct CDR3 sequences, about three quarters being singletons. Sequencing was done on a sample of CD4+ T cells from blood, cultured in vitro. Every receptor here comes from a human donor who had recovered from COVID-19.

This clonotype was detected a few times. The gene calls are TRBV20-1 and TRBJ1-2, with 8 bases that match TRBD1. CDR1 and CDR2 from the germline V gene are DFQATT and SNEGSKA (reference sequence). V dropped 6 bases and J dropped 7; count of bases not matched to a gene: 7. This CDR3 contains 12 residues. The CDR3 DNA is TGCAGTGCCGACAGGGGCTCGGGTGGCTACACCTTC. Protein: CSADRGSGGYTF.

This clonotype was found a few times. The chain employs TRBV6-5 and TRBJ2-3, with D perhaps TRBD2 (6 bases). The CDR3 is 19 amino acids. The V gene's germline CDR1 is MNHEY and CDR2 SVGAGI. Trimming removed 2 bases from V and 2 bases from J, with 23 bases in between. The CDR3 reads CASSYGSRGSGPSTDTQYF. The CDR3 DNA follows: TGTGCCAGCAGTTACGGGTCTCGGGGTAGCGGACCCTCCACAGATACGCAGTATTTT.

The genes are TRBV24-1 and TRBJ2-1; weak D call: TRBD2 (6 bases). CDR1 is KGHDR, CDR2 SFDVKD, per germline. The CDR3 length is 14 residues. Trimming shortened V by 7 bases and J by 4 bases, and 13 bases separated the two germline ends. The CDR3 spells CATSRGAQYNEQFF. The CDR3 DNA reads TGTGCCACCAGCCGCGGGGCGCAATACAATGAGCAGTTCTTC.

Only a few counts were recorded for this clonotype. The chain recombines TRBV7-8 with TRBJ1-2, with TRBD1 matching 7 bases. V trimming: 5 bases; J trimming: 4 bases; junction bases outside the gene matches: 7. Germline V gene lookup returns CDR1 SGHVS and CDR2 FQNEAQ. The CDR3 is 14 residues long. In DNA form, the CDR3 reads TGTGCCAGCAGCCTCCGGACAGGCCCCTATGGCTACACCTTC. It translates to CASSLRTGPYGYTF.

This chain joins TRBV7-2 and TRBJ1-5; D is possibly TRBD1 (5 bases). Trimming cost V 1 base and J 7 bases, with 11 bases left between them. Germline V gives CDR1 SGHTA, CDR2 FQGNSA. CDR3 length: 14 residues. In nucleotides, the CDR3 is TGTGCCAGCAGCTTAGGGGCCGGGGGGCAGCCCCAGCATTTT. Translated: CASSLGAGGQPQHF.

This sequence joins TRBV15 and TRBJ1-5; no firm D call. CDR3 length equals 15 residues. The V end was cut by 0 bases, the J end by 1 base, with 7 bases between. CDR1 and CDR2 (germline): LNHNV, YYDKDF (reference sequence). For the CDR3, the DNA is TGTGCCACCAGCAGAGATCTCGGAAGCAATCAGCCCCAGCATTTT. Protein sequence: CATSRDLGSNQPQHF.

The chain employs TRBV6-2 or TRBV6-3 and TRBJ1-1; D remains unclear. Trimming shortened V by 6 bases and J by 5 bases, and 22 bases separated the two germline ends. The germline V gene has CDR1 MNHEY and CDR2 SVGEGT. CDR3 length: 16 residues. Here the CDR3 reads CASRKREGSGPTEAFF. Written as DNA, the CDR3 is TGTGCCAGCAGGAAACGTGAGGGTTCCGGGCCAACTGAAGCTTTCTTT.

The DNA of the CDR3 is TGTGCCAGCAGCGTAGGCTGGCGACTAGCGGGCTACAATGAGCAGTTCTTC. Translation: CASSVGWRLAGYNEQFF. V is TRBV7-2 and J is TRBJ2-1, with TRBD2 matching 10 bases. J lost 3 bases, V lost 5 bases, and 10 bases had no gene match. CDR1 is SGHTA, CDR2 FQGNSA, per germline. The length of the CDR3 is 17 residues.

This sequence joins TRBV7-2 and TRBJ2-1; D perhaps matches TRBD2 (5 bases). V lost 1 base and J 7 bases, leaving 14 bases between the germline ends. The CDR3 is made up of 15 amino acids. Looked up from germline, CDR1 is SGHTA and CDR2 is FQGNSA. This chain's CDR3 is CASSLGTWLGNEQFF. The CDR3 DNA reads as TGTGCCAGCAGCTTAGGGACTTGGCTTGGAAATGAGCAGTTCTTC. Looking up the rest from reference TRBV7-2 and TRBJ2-1 gives the full variable domain: GAGVSQSPSNKVTEKGKDVELRCDPISGHTALYWYRQSLGQGLEFLIYFQGNSAPDKSGLPSDRFSAERTGGSVSTLTIQRTQQEDSAVYLCASSLGTWLGNEQFFGPGTRLTVL.

CDR3 protein: CATSEAGGPADTQYF. CDR3 coding DNA: TGTGCCACCAGCGAAGCAGGGGGGCCCGCAGATACGCAGTATTTT. V gene TRBV24-1 combines with J gene TRBJ2-3; D might be TRBD1 (7 bases). Trimming shortened V by 7 bases and J by 4 bases, and 17 bases separated the two germline ends. This CDR3 contains 15 residues. Germline values: CDR1 KGHDR, CDR2 SFDVKD.

V and J are TRBV20-1 and TRBJ2-5; 9 bases agree with TRBD2. Germline CDR1 and CDR2: DFQATT and SNEGSKA (reference sequence). V gave up 7 bases and J gave up 1 base; unmatched junction bases: 4. The CDR3 consists of 13 residues. The DNA for the CDR3 is TGCAGTGTCCAGCGGGAGGCCCAAGAGACCCAGTACTTC. Translated, it gives CSVQREAQETQYF.

This chain joins TRBV6-1 and TRBJ2-5; D not certain. The CDR3 loop spans 12 amino acids. Germline V CDR1 and CDR2: MNHNS, SASEGT. Trimming took 7 bases from V and 2 from J, leaving 8 bases between them. The CDR3 DNA is TGTGCCAGCACCCGTGGACAAGAGACCCAGTACTTC. Encoded protein: CASTRGQETQYF.

This sequence joins TRBV24-1 and TRBJ2-5, with D perhaps assigned TRBD1 or TRBD2 (6 bases each). Germline V gene sequence: CDR1 KGHDR, CDR2 SFDVKD. The CDR3 has 15 residues. Trimming removed 1 base from V and 5 bases from J, with 13 bases in between. The CDR3 is CATSDLGGPKETQYF. The CDR3 coding sequence is TGTGCCACCAGTGATTTAGGGGGGCCCAAGGAGACCCAGTACTTC.